Reported below is one T cell receptor (beta chain). Its antigen is undetermined. The J segment lost 5 bases and the V segment lost 5 bases, leaving 10 bases of the junction unmatched. The germline CDR1 and CDR2 sequences are PRHDT and FYEKMQ (reference sequence). This CDR3 comprises 15 residues. Some clones are missing from TCRdb's copy, which holds only in-frame ones; the method was immunoSEQ multiplex PCR. This table has 35,000 to 45,000 clones, more than 85% appearing once. The data were obtained in a study of OX40 agonist ivuxolimab in advanced cancers. Study details: The patients received agonistic anti-OX40 (CD134) antibody ivuxolimab. Having had anti-PD-1, anti-PD-L1 or anti-CTLA-4 therapy before was allowed, and over 35% had some.

General study findings and limits: The expanded peripheral T cells' antigen specificity was not determined.

The sample here was CD4+ or CD8+ T cells sorted from blood, taken in a trial of the OX40 agonist ivuxolimab. This TCR derives from an adult with an advanced solid tumor such as melanoma, head and neck, liver or kidney cancer. This rearrangement joins TRBV13 to TRBJ1-1, with TRBD1 identical over 8 bases. The CDR3 nucleotides read TGTGCCAGCAGCCCTATGGCGGACAGGGCAACTGAAGCTTTCTTT. Protein: CASSPMADRATEAFF.